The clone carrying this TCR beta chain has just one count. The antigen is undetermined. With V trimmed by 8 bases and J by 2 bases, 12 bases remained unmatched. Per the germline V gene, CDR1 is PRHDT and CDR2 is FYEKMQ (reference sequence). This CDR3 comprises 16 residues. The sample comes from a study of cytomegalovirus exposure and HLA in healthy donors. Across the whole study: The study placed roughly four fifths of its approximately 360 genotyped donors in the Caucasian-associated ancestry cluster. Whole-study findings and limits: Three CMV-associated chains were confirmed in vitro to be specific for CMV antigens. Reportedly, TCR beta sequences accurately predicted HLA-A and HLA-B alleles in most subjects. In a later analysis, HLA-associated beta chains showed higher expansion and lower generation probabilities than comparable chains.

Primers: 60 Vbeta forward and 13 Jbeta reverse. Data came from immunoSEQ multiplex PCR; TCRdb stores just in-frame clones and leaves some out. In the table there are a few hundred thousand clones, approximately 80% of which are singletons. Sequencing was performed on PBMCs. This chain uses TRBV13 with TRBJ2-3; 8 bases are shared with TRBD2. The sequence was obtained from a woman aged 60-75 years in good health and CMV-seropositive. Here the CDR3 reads CASSIPSGPHTDTQYF. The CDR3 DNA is TGTGCCAGCTCAATCCCTAGCGGGCCACACACAGATACGCAGTATTTT.